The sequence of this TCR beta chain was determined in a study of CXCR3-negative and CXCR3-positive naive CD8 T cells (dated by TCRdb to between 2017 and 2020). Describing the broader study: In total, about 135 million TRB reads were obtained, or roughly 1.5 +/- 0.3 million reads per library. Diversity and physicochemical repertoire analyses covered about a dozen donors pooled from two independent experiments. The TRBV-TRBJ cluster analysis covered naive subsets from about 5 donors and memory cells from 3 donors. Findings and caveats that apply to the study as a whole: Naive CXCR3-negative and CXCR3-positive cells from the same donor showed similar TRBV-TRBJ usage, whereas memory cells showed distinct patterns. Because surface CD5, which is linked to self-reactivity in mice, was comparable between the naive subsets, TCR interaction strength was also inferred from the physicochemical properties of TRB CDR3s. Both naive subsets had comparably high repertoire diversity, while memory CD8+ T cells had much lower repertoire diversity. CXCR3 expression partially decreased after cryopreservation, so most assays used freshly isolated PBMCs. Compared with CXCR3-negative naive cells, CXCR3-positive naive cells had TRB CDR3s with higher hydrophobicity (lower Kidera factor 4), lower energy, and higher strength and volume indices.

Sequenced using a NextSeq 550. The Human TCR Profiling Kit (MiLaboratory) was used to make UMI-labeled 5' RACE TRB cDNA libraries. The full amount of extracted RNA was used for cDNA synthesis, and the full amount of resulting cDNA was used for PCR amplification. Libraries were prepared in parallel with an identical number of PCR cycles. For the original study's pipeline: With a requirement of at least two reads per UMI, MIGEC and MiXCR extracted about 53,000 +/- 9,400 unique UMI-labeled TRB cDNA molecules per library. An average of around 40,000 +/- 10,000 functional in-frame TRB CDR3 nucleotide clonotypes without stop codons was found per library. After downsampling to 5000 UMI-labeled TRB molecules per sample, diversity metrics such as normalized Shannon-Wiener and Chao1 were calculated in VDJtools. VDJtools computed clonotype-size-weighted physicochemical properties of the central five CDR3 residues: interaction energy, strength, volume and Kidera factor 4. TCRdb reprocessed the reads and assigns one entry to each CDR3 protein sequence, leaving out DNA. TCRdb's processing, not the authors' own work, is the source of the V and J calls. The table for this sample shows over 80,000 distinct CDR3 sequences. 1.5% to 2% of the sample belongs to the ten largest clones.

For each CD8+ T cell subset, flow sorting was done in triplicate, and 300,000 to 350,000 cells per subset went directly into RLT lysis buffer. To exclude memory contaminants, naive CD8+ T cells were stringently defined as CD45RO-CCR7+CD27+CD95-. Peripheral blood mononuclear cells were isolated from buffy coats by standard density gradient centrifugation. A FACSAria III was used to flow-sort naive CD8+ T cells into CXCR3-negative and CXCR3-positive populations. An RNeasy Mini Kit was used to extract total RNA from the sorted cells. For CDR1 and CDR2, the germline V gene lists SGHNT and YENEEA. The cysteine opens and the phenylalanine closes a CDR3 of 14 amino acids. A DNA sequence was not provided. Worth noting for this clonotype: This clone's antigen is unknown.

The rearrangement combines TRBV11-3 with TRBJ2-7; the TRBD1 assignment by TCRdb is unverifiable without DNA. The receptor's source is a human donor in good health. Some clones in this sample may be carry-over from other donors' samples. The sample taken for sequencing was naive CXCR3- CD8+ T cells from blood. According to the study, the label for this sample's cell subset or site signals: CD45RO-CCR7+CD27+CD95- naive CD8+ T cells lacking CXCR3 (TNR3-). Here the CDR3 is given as CASSLGGFGYEQYF.